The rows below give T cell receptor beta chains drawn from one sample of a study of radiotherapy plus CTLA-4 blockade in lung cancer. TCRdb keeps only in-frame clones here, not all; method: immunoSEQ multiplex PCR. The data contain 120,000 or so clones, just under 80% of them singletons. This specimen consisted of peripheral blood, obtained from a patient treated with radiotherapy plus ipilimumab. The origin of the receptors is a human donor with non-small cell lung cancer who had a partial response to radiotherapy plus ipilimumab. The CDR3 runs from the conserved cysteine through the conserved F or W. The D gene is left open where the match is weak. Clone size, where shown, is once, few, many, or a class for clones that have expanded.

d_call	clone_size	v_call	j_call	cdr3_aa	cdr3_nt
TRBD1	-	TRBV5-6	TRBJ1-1	CASSLAARGRTTEAFF	TGTGCCAGCAGCTTGGCGGCCAGGGGGAGGACCACTGAAGCTTTCTTT
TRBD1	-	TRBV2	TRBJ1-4	CASSWDRVEKLFF	TGTGCCAGCAGTTGGGACAGGGTTGAAAAACTGTTTTTT
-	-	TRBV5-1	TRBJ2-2	CASSMFRTVNTGELFF	TGCGCCAGCAGCATGTTCCGGACAGTGAACACCGGGGAGCTGTTTTTT
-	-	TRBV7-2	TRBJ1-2	CASSLTPRGSNYGYTF	TGTGCCAGCAGCTTAACCCCCAGGGGTTCAAACTATGGCTACACCTTC
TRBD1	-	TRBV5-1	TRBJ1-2	CASSETGGYGYTF	TGCGCCAGCAGCGAGACAGGGGGCTATGGCTACACCTTC
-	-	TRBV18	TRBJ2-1	CASSPPDNYNEQFF	TGTGCCAGCTCACCACCGGACAATTACAATGAGCAGTTCTTC
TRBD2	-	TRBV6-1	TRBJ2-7	CASSPRLAYEQYF	TGTGCCAGCAGTCCTAGACTAGCTTACGAGCAGTACTTC
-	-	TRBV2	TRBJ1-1	CASRIRGMEAFF	TGTGCCAGCAGAATAAGGGGAATGGAAGCTTTCTTT
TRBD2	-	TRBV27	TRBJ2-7	CASSYRGAGLDYEQYF	TGTGCCAGCAGTTATAGAGGAGCGGGGTTAGACTACGAGCAGTACTTC
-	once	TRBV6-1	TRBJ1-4	CASTLTGGPNEKLFF	TGTGCCAGCACCCTGACCGGAGGCCCCAATGAAAAACTGTTTTTT
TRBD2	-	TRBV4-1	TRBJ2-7	CASSQETGTSVSYEQYF	TGCGCCAGCAGCCAAGAAACCGGGACTAGCGTATCCTACGAGCAGTACTTC
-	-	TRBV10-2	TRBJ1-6	CASSETDTSSYNSPLHF	TGCGCCAGCAGTGAAACGGACACGAGCTCCTATAATTCACCCCTCCACTTT
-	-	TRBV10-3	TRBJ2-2	CAISEGQRTANTGELFF	TGTGCCATCAGTGAGGGACAGAGAACCGCGAACACCGGGGAGCTGTTTTTT
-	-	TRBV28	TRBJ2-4	CASSLWRESLAKNIQYF	TGTGCCAGCAGTTTATGGAGGGAATCCCTAGCCAAAAACATTCAGTACTTC
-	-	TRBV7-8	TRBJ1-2	CASSLVNPNNYGYTF	TGTGCCAGCAGCTTAGTCAATCCTAATAACTATGGCTACACCTTC
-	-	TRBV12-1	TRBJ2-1	CASSFDLREGFEQFF	TGTGCCAGCAGCTTTGATTTGCGGGAGGGGTTTGAGCAGTTCTTC
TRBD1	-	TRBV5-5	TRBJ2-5	CASSPTGGAFGTQYF	TGTGCCAGCAGTCCTACAGGGGGCGCCTTCGGGACCCAGTACTTC
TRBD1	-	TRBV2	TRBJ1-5	CASSPGTGRFQPQHF	TGTGCCAGCAGTCCGGGGACAGGTCGTTTTCAGCCCCAGCATTTT
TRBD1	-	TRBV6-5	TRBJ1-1	CASGETGGLLTEAFF	TGTGCCAGCGGGGAGACAGGGGGTTTGCTCACTGAAGCTTTCTTT
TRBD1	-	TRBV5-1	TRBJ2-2	CASSPGQGHTGELFF	TGCGCCAGCAGCCCGGGACAGGGGCACACCGGGGAGCTGTTTTTT
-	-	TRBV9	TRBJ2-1	CASSTTGSGEQFF	TGTGCCAGCAGCACTACAGGGTCGGGTGAGCAGTTCTTC
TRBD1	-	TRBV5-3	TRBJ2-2	CAPKRTGRKGELFF	TGTGCCCCAAAACGGACAGGGAGAAAAGGGGAGCTGTTTTTT
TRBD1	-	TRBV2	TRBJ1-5	CASSKQGNQGQPQHF	TGTGCCAGCAGTAAACAGGGGAACCAGGGTCAGCCCCAGCATTTT
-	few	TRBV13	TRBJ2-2	CASSSANTGELFF	TGTGCCAGCAGCTCCGCGAACACCGGGGAGCTGTTTTTT